The present T cell receptor beta chain was sequenced within a study of T cells expressing NK-cell markers. On the study more broadly: Obtained from sorted CD3+CD56+NKG2C+, CD3+CD56+NKG2C- and CD3+CD56-NKG2C+ T cells were the TCR beta repertoires. There were seven HCMV-seropositive donors and one seronegative donor among the eight sequenced. General study points: The share of CD8+ T cells held by dominant NKG2C+ clonotypes was 1.0-7.0% in about six donors. The same clonotypes also predominated in the CD3+CD56-NKG2C+ fraction of a handful of donors.

With regard to this clonotype: What it binds is not known.

Germline CDR1 reads SGDLS; CDR2 reads YYNGEE. The CDR3 has 14 residues. No DNA is given; TCRdb re-called the 5' RACE reads and lists each CDR3 protein once. Its table records 300,000 to 450,000 distinct CDR3 sequences. Sample: blood T cells: a sorted CD56 or NKG2C T cell subset, CD4+ or CD8+ T cells, or bulk PBMC T cells (not recorded which). This TCR was recovered from a man aged 18-75 years in good health. The chain joins TRBV9 to TRBJ2-7; TCRdb designates TRBD2, a call that cannot be tested without DNA. This CDR3 reads CASSVHPSSAEQYF.